These 29 T cell receptor beta chains came from one sample sequenced in a study of shared clonotypes between healthy human individuals. Here immunoSEQ multiplex PCR was the method, and the copy in TCRdb shows in-frame clones only, minus some. The data contain approximately 1,000,000 clones, about 84% of them singletons. The sequenced sample was memory CD4+ T cells from PBMCs. The subset was: CD45RA-negative fraction. All receptors come from a man between 18 and 35 years old in good health. Some clones in this sample may be carry-over from other donors' samples.

This clone was seen just once. This chain links TRBV5-1 with TRBJ2-1; the D gene could be TRBD1 or TRBD2 (5 bases each). The CDR3 is 13 amino acids. Germline V CDR1 and CDR2: SGHRS, YFSETQ. Trimming stripped 7 bases from V and 7 bases from J, with 15 bases between. CDR3 loop: CASGRAEGNEQFF. As DNA, the CDR3 is TGCGCCAGCGGACGGGCAGAGGGGAATGAGCAGTTCTTC.

The CDR3 DNA reads as TGTGCCAGCAGGGTCCTTGGAAAACTGTTTTTT. This encodes CASRVLGKLFF. The chain is built from TRBV2 and TRBJ1-4; D gene uncertain. There are 11 residues in the CDR3. Germline CDR1 and CDR2: SNHLY and FYNNEI. Between the trimmed V and J ends, which lost 6 bases and 10 bases, there was a span of 9 bases.

The rearrangement joins TRBV7-9 to TRBJ2-2; TRBD2 agrees at 11 bases. V gave up 5 bases and J gave up 5 bases; unmatched junction bases: 4. The CDR3 is made up of 15 amino acids. Germline CDR1 is SEHNR and CDR2 is FQNEAQ (reference sequence). CDR3 DNA sequence: TGTGCCAGCAGCCCGTTAGCGGGAGGGACCGGGGAGCTGTTTTTT. Encoded protein: CASSPLAGGTGELFF.

The V call is TRBV7-9, the J call TRBJ1-4, with D perhaps TRBD1 (5 bases). Germline V lookup: CDR1 SEHNR, CDR2 FQNEAQ (reference sequence). The CDR3 loop spans 14 amino acids. V was clipped by 5 bases and J by 7 bases, with 14 bases between them. CDR3 bases: TGTGCCAGCAGCCCCGGTACGACAGTTGAAAAACTGTTTTTT. Amino acid sequence: CASSPGTTVEKLFF.

The gene calls are TRBV7-3 and TRBJ2-7, with D tentatively TRBD2 (6 bases). The V gene's germline CDR1 is SGHTA and CDR2 FQGTGA. This CDR3 is built from 13 residues. Trimming took 4 bases from V and 7 from J, leaving 14 bases between them. CDR3 in DNA: TGTGCCAGCAGCTCAGACTACCGGGGGGAGCAGTACTTC. Translation: CASSSDYRGEQYF.

V and J are TRBV4-1 and TRBJ2-5; TRBD2 agrees at 13 bases. The trim removed 0 bases at V and 5 bases at J, leaving 9 bases unmatched. This CDR3 comprises 18 residues. Per the germline V gene, CDR1 is MGHRA and CDR2 is YSYEKL. CDR3 loop: CASSQEQGLAGRRETQYF. The CDR3 DNA follows: TGCGCCAGCAGCCAAGAGCAGGGACTAGCGGGACGTCGGGAGACCCAGTACTTC.

The V gene is TRBV4-1, the J gene TRBJ2-2; perhaps D is TRBD1 or TRBD2 (5 bases each). CDR3 length equals 15 residues. Germline V lookup: CDR1 MGHRA, CDR2 YSYEKL. The ends were cut back, 1 base at V and 4 bases at J, with 10 bases in the middle. The CDR3 region is CASSQAQGRTGELFF. The CDR3 DNA follows: TGCGCCAGCAGCCAAGCGCAGGGACGCACCGGGGAGCTGTTTTTT.

Many counts were recorded for this clone. This sample also contains other DNA sequences that code for the same CDR3. V usage is TRBV5-1 and J usage is TRBJ1-1; D remains ambiguous. The CDR3 runs to 13 residues. The V end lost 5 bases, the J end lost 1 base, and 9 bases lay between the germline ends. Looked up from germline, CDR1 is SGHRS and CDR2 is YFSETQ. CDR3 residues: CASRSDGNTEAFF. CDR3 in DNA: TGCGCCAGCAGATCGGACGGGAACACTGAAGCTTTCTTT.

V gene TRBV7-2 combines with J gene TRBJ2-7; D remains unclear. Germline V gene lookup returns CDR1 SGHTA and CDR2 FQGNSA. Deletions cut 3 bases from V and 2 bases from J, with 8 bases between. CDR3 length equals 13 residues. CDR3 amino acids: CASSFQDPYEQYF. CDR3 DNA sequence: TGTGCCAGCAGCTTTCAGGACCCCTACGAGCAGTACTTC.

DNA of the CDR3: TGTGCCAGTCGGGACAGGGAGGGAACTGAAGCTTTCTTT. Amino acids: CASRDREGTEAFF. The rearrangement uses TRBV10-3 and TRBJ1-1, with 9 bases fitting TRBD1. J was trimmed by 5 bases and V by 10 bases; bases with no gene match: 8. This CDR3 region has 13 residues. CDR1 is ENHRY and CDR2 is SYGVKD in the germline V gene.

The rearrangement links TRBV18 to TRBJ2-1, with D possibly TRBD1 on 6 matching bases. Germline lookup yields CDR1 KGHSH and CDR2 LQKENI. V gave up 0 bases and J gave up 5 bases, with 11 bases separating them. This CDR3 region has 15 residues. CDR3 sequence reads: CASSPPGTPDNEQFF. In DNA form, the CDR3 reads TGTGCCAGCTCACCACCTGGGACACCGGACAATGAGCAGTTCTTC.

The chain joins TRBV19 to TRBJ2-6; 7 positions match TRBD2. V was clipped by 6 bases and J by 2 bases; unmatched bases: 4. The CDR3 loop spans 15 amino acids. CDR1 and CDR2 from the germline V gene are LNHDA and SQIVND (reference sequence). The CDR3 DNA reads TGTGCCAGTAGGGCCCGGGGGGCTGGGGCCAACGTCCTGACTTTC. Translated: CASRARGAGANVLTF.

The genes are TRBV19 and TRBJ1-5; D uncertain. The CDR3 extends over 13 amino acids. V was trimmed by 4 bases and J by 7 bases, leaving 11 bases between them. The germline gives CDR1 LNHDA, CDR2 SQIVND (reference sequence). The CDR3 DNA reads as TGTGCCAGTAGTACCGTTTTGAAGCAGCCCCAGCATTTT. It encodes CASSTVLKQPQHF.

V and J are TRBV27 and TRBJ2-1; D is perhaps TRBD2 (5 bases). This CDR3 is built from 16 residues. Germline CDR1 is MNHEY and CDR2 is SMNVEV (reference sequence). Between the trimmed V and J ends, which lost 2 bases and 6 bases, there was a span of 17 bases. The DNA for the CDR3 is TGTGCCAGCAGTTTAATATCTGGTACTAGAACCAATGAGCAGTTCTTC. Translation: CASSLISGTRTNEQFF.

The rearrangement joins TRBV5-8 to TRBJ2-2; tentatively, D is TRBD1 (5 bases). V lost 4 bases to trimming and J lost 7 bases, with 11 bases between them. The CDR3 totals 13 residues. Germline CDR1 SGHTS, CDR2 YDEGEE. CDR3 bases: TGTGCCAGCAGCCCCTTTAGGGGCGGGGAGCTGTTTTTT. This codes for CASSPFRGGELFF.

In its sample, this clone was seen once. This CDR3 is CASSMARGQPQHF. The CDR3 coding sequence is TGTGCCAGTAGTATGGCCCGTGGGCAGCCCCAGCATTTT. V and J are TRBV19 and TRBJ1-5, with D uncertain. The CDR3 covers 13 residues. Germline V gene data show CDR1 as LNHDA and CDR2 as SQIVND (reference sequence). Trimming took off 3 bases at V and 7 bases at J, with 10 bases between the two ends.

Only a few counts were recorded for this clone. The V and J genes are TRBV6-1 and TRBJ1-1; D gene ambiguous. CDR1 is MNHNS and CDR2 is SASEGT in the germline V gene. Deletions cut 0 bases from V and 7 bases from J, with 12 bases between. CDR3 length: 14 amino acids. The CDR3 is CASSEALGRLEAFF. In nucleotides, the CDR3 is TGTGCCAGCAGTGAAGCTCTCGGACGGCTTGAAGCTTTCTTT.

Only a few counts were recorded for this clone. The chain joins TRBV7-8 to TRBJ2-3; either TRBD1 or TRBD2 may supply D (6 bases each). The germline CDR1 and CDR2 sequences are SGHVS and FQNEAQ. The length of the CDR3 is 17 residues. Deletions cut 5 bases from V and 1 base from J, with 19 bases between. The CDR3 protein is CASSPRTARGGTDTQYF. The CDR3 DNA is TGTGCCAGCAGCCCGCGAACGGCGAGGGGGGGCACAGATACGCAGTATTTT. Combining the CDR3 with reference TRBV7-8 and TRBJ2-3 gives the whole variable domain GAGVSQSPRYKVAKRGQDVALRCDPISGHVSLFWYQQALGQGPEFLTYFQNEAQLDKSGLPSDRFFAERPEGSVSTLKIQRTQQEDSAVYLCASSPRTARGGTDTQYFGPGTRLTVL.

The chain employs TRBV11-2 and TRBJ2-1; D is uncertain. Trimming removed 4 bases at V and 6 bases at J, with 16 bases between. CDR1 is SGHAT and CDR2 is FQNNGV in the germline V gene. The CDR3 contains 15 residues. The DNA for the CDR3 is TGTGCCAGCAGCTATCGGGTTAGCAAGACCAATGAGCAGTTCTTC. Protein sequence: CASSYRVSKTNEQFF.

This chain links TRBV9 with TRBJ1-3; D not resolved. Germline CDR1 reads SGDLS; CDR2 reads YYNGEE. The CDR3 is 17 residues long. Trimming took off 1 base at V and 0 bases at J, with 14 bases between the two ends. CDR3 protein: CASSVFGGRISGNTIYF. CDR3 DNA: TGTGCCAGCAGCGTATTCGGCGGTAGGATCTCTGGAAACACCATATATTTT. Together with reference TRBV9 and TRBJ1-3, the CDR3 gives the full variable domain: DSGVTQTPKHLITATGQRVTLRCSPRSGDLSVYWYQQSLDQGLQFLIQYYNGEERAKGNILERFSAQQFPDLHSELNLSSLELGDSALYFCASSVFGGRISGNTIYFGEGSWLTVV.

The V call is TRBV5-6, the J call TRBJ2-7; 8 nucleotides align to TRBD1. This CDR3 region has 12 residues. V lost 1 base to trimming and J lost 8 bases; unmatched junction nucleotides: 2. Germline CDR1 SGHDT, CDR2 YYEEEE. CDR3: CASSLRTGKQYF. CDR3 DNA sequence: TGTGCCAGCAGCTTGAGGACAGGGAAGCAGTACTTC.

DNA for the CDR3: TGTGCCAGCTCACAAACTAGCGGGAGGCTTGGCTACGAGCAGTACTTC. Translation gives CASSQTSGRLGYEQYF. The chain has TRBV18 and TRBJ2-7; 12 bases agree with TRBD2. The CDR3 loop spans 16 amino acids. Trimming removed 4 bases from V and 3 bases from J; junction bases left unmatched: 7. CDR1 is KGHSH and CDR2 is LQKENI in the germline V gene.

V gene TRBV19 combines with J gene TRBJ1-2; the D gene is possibly TRBD1 (6 bases). The CDR3 length is 13 residues. Germline values: CDR1 LNHDA, CDR2 SQIVND (reference sequence). The V gene lost 6 bases and the J gene lost 4 bases, with 12 bases spanning the gap. The CDR3 nucleotides are TGTGCCAGTAGAACGACAGGCGCCTATGGCTACACCTTC. It specifies CASRTTGAYGYTF. Full variable domain (missing parts from reference TRBV19 and TRBJ1-2): DGGITQSPKYLFRKEGQNVTLSCEQNLNHDAMYWYRQDPGQGLRLIYYSQIVNDFQKGDIAEGYSVSREKKESFPLTVTSAQKNPTAFYLCASRTTGAYGYTFGSGTRLTVV.

This clone showed up just once. The chain employs TRBV10-3 and TRBJ2-5; TRBD1 is a possible D gene (5 bases). This CDR3 is 14 amino acids long. Germline assignment: CDR1 ENHRY and CDR2 SYGVKD. V was pared by 4 bases and J by 4 bases, with 13 bases between. CDR3 sequence reads: CAISASGYGETQYF. The CDR3 DNA sequence: TGTGCCATCAGTGCGTCAGGGTATGGAGAGACCCAGTACTTC.

The chain carries TRBV19 and TRBJ2-1; no firm D call. Trimming left V 6 bases short and J 9 bases short, with 15 bases between. The CDR3 runs 13 residues. Looked up from germline, CDR1 is LNHDA and CDR2 is SQIVND (reference sequence). The chain's CDR3 is CASSLNPATEQFF. The DNA for the CDR3 is TGTGCCAGTAGCCTCAATCCAGCAACTGAGCAGTTCTTC.

This clone has more than one count but fewer than ten. V usage is TRBV30 and J usage is TRBJ1-2; D not certain. This CDR3 is 14 amino acids long. Trimming removed 0 bases from V and 11 bases from J, with 19 bases in between. In germline, CDR1 is GTSNPN, CDR2 SVGIG (reference sequence). CDR3 amino acids: CAWSVRTGGGAYTF. Here the CDR3 DNA reads TGTGCCTGGAGTGTACGGACGGGAGGCGGCGCGTACACCTTC.

The chain recombines TRBV28 with TRBJ1-2, with 8 bases matching TRBD1. The CDR3 extends over 15 amino acids. V trimming: 6 bases; J trimming: 7 bases; junction bases outside the gene matches: 13. CDR1 and CDR2 from the germline V gene are MDHEN and SYDVKM. The CDR3 nucleotides are TGTGCCAGCAGACCCTCGGGACAGGTGATATCTGGCTACACCTTC. Protein sequence: CASRPSGQVISGYTF.

This clone was recorded a few times. V and J are TRBV5-4 and TRBJ2-3, with 7 bases matching TRBD1. Per the germline V gene, CDR1 is SGHNT and CDR2 is YYREEE (reference sequence). With V trimmed by 4 bases and J by 1 base, 3 bases remained unmatched. The length of the CDR3 is 14 residues. Here the CDR3 DNA reads TGTGCCAGCAGCGTAGGACAGGGCACAGATACGCAGTATTTT. Translation: CASSVGQGTDTQYF.

The sample holds a few counts of this clone. This rearrangement joins TRBV7-9 to TRBJ1-5; TRBD1 might be the D (6 bases). CDR3 length equals 14 residues. CDR1 is SEHNR and CDR2 is FQNEAQ in the germline V gene (reference sequence). V dropped 3 bases and J dropped 7 bases, with 13 bases sitting between them. CDR3 amino acids: CASSFSGGGQPQHF. The CDR3 nucleotides read TGTGCCAGCAGCTTCTCGGGAGGGGGGCAGCCCCAGCATTTT. Variable domain in full (rest from reference TRBV7-9 and TRBJ1-5): DTGVSQNPRHKITKRGQNVTFRCDPISEHNRLYWYRQTLGQGPEFLTYFQNEAQLEKSRLLSDRFSAERPKGSFSTLEIQRTEQGDSAMYLCASSFSGGGQPQHFGDGTRLSIL.